Listed here are 11 T cell receptor beta chains from one sample, sequenced in a study of tumor-infiltrating lymphocytes in oesophageal squamous cell carcinoma. TCRdb reanalysed the PCR reads using MiXCR and keeps one entry per CDR3 protein. The sample yields about 15,000 distinct CDR3 sequences, 45% to 50% seen once. The sample comprised blood. The receptors originated from a male donor with esophageal squamous cell carcinoma.

This clonotype was picked up many times. V and J are TRBV7-8 and TRBJ2-7; TRBD2 might be the D (6 bases). The CDR3 length is 15 residues. The V end lost 2 bases, the J end lost 3 bases, and 14 bases lay between the germline ends. The V gene's germline CDR1 is SGHVS and CDR2 FQNEAQ. The CDR3 protein is CASSLSRRGGYEQYF. The DNA for the CDR3 is TGTGCCAGCAGCTTAAGTCGGAGGGGTGGCTACGAGCAGTACTTC. The full variable domain, with the rest looked up from reference TRBV7-8 and TRBJ2-7, is GAGVSQSPRYKVAKRGQDVALRCDPISGHVSLFWYQQALGQGPEFLTYFQNEAQLDKSGLPSDRFFAERPEGSVSTLKIQRTQQEDSAVYLCASSLSRRGGYEQYFGPGTRLTVT.

Only a few counts were recorded for this clonotype. J is TRBJ1-1 and V is TRBV28, with D unclear. The germline V and J ends were trimmed by 2 bases and 1 base, with 8 bases remaining between them. The germline gives CDR1 MDHEN, CDR2 SYDVKM. The CDR3 runs to 14 residues. The CDR3 loop is CASSLRGPNTEAFF. The CDR3 coding sequence is TGTGCCAGCAGTTTACGAGGACCGAACACTGAAGCTTTCTTT. Filled out from reference TRBV28 and TRBJ1-1, the complete variable domain reads DVKVTQSSRYLVKRTGEKVFLECVQDMDHENMFWYRQDPGLGLRLIYFSYDVKMKEKGDIPEGYSVSREKKERFSLILESASTNQTSMYLCASSLRGPNTEAFFGQGTRLTVV.

CDR3 sequence reads: CASSPGLPVYNEQFF. Written as DNA, the CDR3 is TGTGCCAGCAGCCCTGGACTACCTGTGTACAATGAGCAGTTCTTC. The chain couples TRBV7-2 to TRBJ2-1, with TRBD2 as a possible D gene (6 bases). The V end was cut by 5 bases, the J end by 4 bases, with 15 bases between. The CDR3 totals 15 residues. CDR1 and CDR2 from the germline V gene are SGHTA and FQGNSA.

This clonotype was detected ten times or more. A junction end diverges from the germline sequence, so it may reflect a read error. The rearrangement uses TRBV7-2 and TRBJ1-2; no firm D call. The CDR3 runs 8 residues. The germline V gene has CDR1 SGHTA and CDR2 FQGNSA. In nucleotides, the CDR3 is TGTGCCAGCAGCTTCCCGGCCTTC. Amino acids: CASSFPAF.

This clonotype was found a few times. V gene TRBV20-1 combines with J gene TRBJ2-1, with D hard to call. Per the germline V gene, CDR1 is DFQATT and CDR2 is SNEGSKA (reference sequence). CDR3 length: 15 residues. With 6 bases removed from V and 5 bases from J, the gap between germline ends came to 20 bases. For the CDR3, the DNA is TGCAGTGCCCCGGGCCAGGTCTCACGGAACAATGAGCAGTTCTTC. Translating gives CSAPGQVSRNNEQFF.

This chain connects TRBV6-6 to TRBJ2-7; 7 bases are a match to TRBD2. The CDR3 is 17 amino acids. Germline-derived CDR1 and CDR2 are MNHNY and SVGAGI (reference sequence). Trimming at V came to 0 bases and at J to 0 bases, leaving 8 bases not matched to a gene. Here the CDR3 DNA reads TGTGCCAGCAGTTACTCGATGTCCGCGGGAGTCTCCTACGAGCAGTACTTC. It encodes CASSYSMSAGVSYEQYF.

This clonotype occurred a few times. At one end, the junction sequence differs from germline, possibly due to a read error. V and J are TRBV7-2 and TRBJ2-5, with D possibly matching TRBD1 (6 bases). Germline V gives CDR1 SGHTA, CDR2 FQGNSA. The CDR3 is made up of 13 amino acids. CDR3 in amino acids: CASSPGARSPLHF. As DNA, the CDR3 is TGTGCCAGCAGTCCAGGGGCACGTTCACCCCTCCACTTC.

This clonotype came up a few times. DNA of the CDR3: TGTGCCAGCAGTGAGGAAAGTACAGGGACTCAGCCCCAGCATTTT. It encodes CASSEESTGTQPQHF. This chain uses TRBV2 with TRBJ1-5, with D perhaps TRBD1 (6 bases). V lost 3 bases and J 6 bases, leaving 15 bases between the germline ends. The CDR3 has 15 amino acids. Germline lookup yields CDR1 SNHLY and CDR2 FYNNEI.

This chain connects TRBV7-2 to TRBJ2-5; D call uncertain. Gene TRBJ2-7 matches the end of the DNA better, so the J call may be wrong. The CDR3 sequence is 16 residues long. CDR1 and CDR2 (germline): SGHTA, FQGNSA. CDR3 protein: CASSLGRVNTIYEQYF. In DNA form, the CDR3 reads TGTGCCAGCAGCCTCGGGCGCGTAAATACTATCTACGAGCAGTACTTC.

This clonotype was observed a few times. The CDR3 DNA reads as TGTGCCAGCAGCATCGGGACAGGGGACGCTGAAGCTTTCTTT. It translates to CASSIGTGDAEAFF. The chain employs TRBV9 and TRBJ1-1; 10 bases map to TRBD1. The CDR3 spans 14 residues. Germline CDR1 is SGDLS and CDR2 is YYNGEE. V shed 4 bases, J shed 6 bases, and the junction held 6 bases outside the gene matches.

This clonotype is medium-sized in the sample. J is TRBJ2-7 and V is TRBV7-2, with TRBD2 identical over 7 bases. The CDR3 is 16 amino acids. With 5 bases clipped from V and 1 base from J, the junction kept 11 bases outside the gene matches. Germline loops: CDR1 SGHTA, CDR2 FQGNSA. Here the CDR3 reads CASSPGKGSGSYEQYF. CDR3 DNA sequence: TGTGCCAGCAGCCCCGGTAAGGGTAGCGGGTCCTACGAGCAGTACTTC.